Below, one T cell receptor (beta chain) is given with its context. No DNA is shown, since the ends of the CDR3 on it are uncertain; the CDR3 is the one TCRdb lists. This record comes from a study of OX40 agonist ivuxolimab in advanced cancers. The protocol was immunoSEQ multiplex PCR, while the TCRdb copy is restricted to in-frame clones and leaves out a portion. The sample records around 84,000 clones, approximately 93% being singletons. The TCR was taken from an adult with an advanced solid tumor such as melanoma, head and neck, liver or kidney cancer. The starting material was CD4+ or CD8+ T cells sorted from blood, obtained in a trial of the OX40 agonist ivuxolimab.

Here the CDR3 reads CASSSSAGGQYF. The genes are TRBV27 and TRBJ2-7; no check of the table's D call, TRBD2, against the DNA was made. CDR1 MNHEY and CDR2 SMNVEV come from the germline V gene (reference sequence). The CDR3 length is 12 residues, termini included.